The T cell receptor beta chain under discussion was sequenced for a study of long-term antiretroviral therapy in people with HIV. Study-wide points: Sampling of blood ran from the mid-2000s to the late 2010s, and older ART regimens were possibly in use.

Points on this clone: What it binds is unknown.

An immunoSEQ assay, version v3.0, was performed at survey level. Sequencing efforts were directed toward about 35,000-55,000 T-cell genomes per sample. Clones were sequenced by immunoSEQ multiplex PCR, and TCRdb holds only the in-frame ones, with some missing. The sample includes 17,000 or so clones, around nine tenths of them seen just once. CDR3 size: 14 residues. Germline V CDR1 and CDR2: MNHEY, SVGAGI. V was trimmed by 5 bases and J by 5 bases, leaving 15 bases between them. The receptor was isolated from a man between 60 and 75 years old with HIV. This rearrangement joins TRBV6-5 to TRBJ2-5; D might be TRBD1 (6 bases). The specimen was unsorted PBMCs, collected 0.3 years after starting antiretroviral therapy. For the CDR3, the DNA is TGTGCCAGCAGTCTACAGGGCGGTTCGGAGACCCAGTACTTC. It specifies CASSLQGGSETQYF.